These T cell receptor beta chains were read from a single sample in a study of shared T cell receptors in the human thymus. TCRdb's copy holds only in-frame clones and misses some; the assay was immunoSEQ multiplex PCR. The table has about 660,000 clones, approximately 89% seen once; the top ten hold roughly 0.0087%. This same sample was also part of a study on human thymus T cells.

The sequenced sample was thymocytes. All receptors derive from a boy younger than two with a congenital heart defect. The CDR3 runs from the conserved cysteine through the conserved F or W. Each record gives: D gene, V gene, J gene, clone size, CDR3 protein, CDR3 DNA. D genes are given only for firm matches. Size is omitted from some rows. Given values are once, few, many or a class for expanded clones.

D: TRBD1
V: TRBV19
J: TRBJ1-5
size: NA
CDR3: CASDRGRNQPQHF
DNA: TGTGCCAGCGACAGGGGGCGAAATCAGCCCCAGCATTTT

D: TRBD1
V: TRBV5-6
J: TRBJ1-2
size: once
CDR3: CASSFSSRDRGPFGYGYTF
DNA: TGTGCCAGCAGCTTTAGCTCTAGGGACAGGGGGCCCTTTGGGTATGGCTACACCTTC

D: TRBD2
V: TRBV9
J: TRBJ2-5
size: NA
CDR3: CASSVGRGARRETQYF
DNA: TGTGCCAGCAGCGTAGGGCGGGGGGCCCGACGAGAGACCCAGTACTTC

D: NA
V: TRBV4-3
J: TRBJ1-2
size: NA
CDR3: CASSQDRQGHLNYGYTF
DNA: TGCGCCAGCAGCCAAGATCGCCAAGGACACCTTAACTATGGCTACACCTTC

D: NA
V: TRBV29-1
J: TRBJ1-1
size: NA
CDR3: CSVEDLDGSPGGQNTEAFF
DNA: TGCAGCGTTGAAGATCTTGATGGCAGTCCCGGAGGGCAGAACACTGAAGCTTTCTTT

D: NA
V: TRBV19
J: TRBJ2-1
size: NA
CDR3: CASSPGTGAEKRGIEQFF
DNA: TGTGCCAGTAGTCCCGGGACAGGCGCGGAAAAGCGGGGAATTGAGCAGTTCTTC

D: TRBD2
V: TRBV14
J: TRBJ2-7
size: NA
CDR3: CASSQDSGLAGVYEQYF
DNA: TGTGCCAGCAGCCAAGATTCAGGACTAGCGGGAGTTTACGAGCAGTACTTC

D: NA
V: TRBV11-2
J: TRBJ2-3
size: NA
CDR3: CASSLRTTVSTDTQYF
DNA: TGTGCCAGCAGCTTAAGGACGACAGTCAGCACAGATACGCAGTATTTT

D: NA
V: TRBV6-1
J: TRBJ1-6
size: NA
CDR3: CASKWGDPLSSPLHF
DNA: TGTGCCAGCAAATGGGGGGACCCCTTATCTTCACCCCTCCACTTT

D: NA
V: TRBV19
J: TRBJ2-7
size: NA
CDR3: CASSIGEGGHEQYF
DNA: TGTGCCAGTAGTATCGGGGAGGGGGGCCACGAGCAGTACTTC

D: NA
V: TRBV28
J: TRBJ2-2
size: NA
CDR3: CASSYYTTGELFF
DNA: TGTGCCAGCAGTTATTACACCACCGGGGAGCTGTTTTTT

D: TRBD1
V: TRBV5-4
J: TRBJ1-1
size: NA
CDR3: CASSLGTGTSNTEAFF
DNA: TGTGCCAGCAGCTTGGGGACAGGGACATCGAACACTGAAGCTTTCTTT

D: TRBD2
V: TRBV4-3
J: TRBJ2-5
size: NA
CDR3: CASSQDSSGRETQYF
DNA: TGCGCCAGCAGCCAAGATTCTAGCGGGAGAGAGACCCAGTACTTC

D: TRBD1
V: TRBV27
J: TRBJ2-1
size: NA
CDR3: CASSPRTGPYNEQFF
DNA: TGTGCCAGCAGCCCGCGGACAGGGCCCTACAATGAGCAGTTCTTC

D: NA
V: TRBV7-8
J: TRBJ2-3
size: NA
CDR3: CASSLIETDTQYF
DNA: TGTGCCAGCAGCTTAATAGAGACAGATACGCAGTATTTT

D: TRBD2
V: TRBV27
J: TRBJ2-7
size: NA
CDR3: CASSPGLAGGYYEQYF
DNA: TGTGCCAGCAGCCCAGGACTAGCGGGAGGGTACTACGAGCAGTACTTC

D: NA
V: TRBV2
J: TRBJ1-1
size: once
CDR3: CASSEREGTEAFF
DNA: TGTGCCAGCAGTGAAAGGGAGGGGACTGAAGCTTTCTTT

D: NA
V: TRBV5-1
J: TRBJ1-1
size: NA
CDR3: CASRSSEGMAFF
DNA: TGCGCCAGCAGGTCTTCGGAGGGGATGGCTTTCTTT

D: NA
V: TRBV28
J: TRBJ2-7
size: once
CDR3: CASRVQHRGLSREQYF
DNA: TGTGCCAGCAGGGTCCAACATCGCGGACTGTCCCGCGAGCAGTACTTC

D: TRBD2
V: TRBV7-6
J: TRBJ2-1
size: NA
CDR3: CASSPGPGTTENEQFF
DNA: TGTGCCAGCAGCCCGGGGCCCGGGACTACCGAGAATGAGCAGTTCTTC

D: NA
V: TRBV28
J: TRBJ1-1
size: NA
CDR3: CATPKQGHTEAFF
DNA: TGTGCCACTCCTAAACAGGGCCACACTGAAGCTTTCTTT

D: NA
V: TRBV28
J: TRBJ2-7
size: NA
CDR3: CASSLLVLDSPYEQYF
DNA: TGTGCCAGCAGTTTGTTGGTGCTGGACAGTCCCTACGAGCAGTACTTC

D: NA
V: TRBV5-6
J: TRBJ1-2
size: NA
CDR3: CASSDGFNYGYTF
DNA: TGTGCCAGCAGCGACGGGTTTAACTATGGCTACACCTTC

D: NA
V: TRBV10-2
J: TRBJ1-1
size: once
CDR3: CAGRTEKWAEAFF
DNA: TGCGCCGGACGGACAGAGAAGTGGGCTGAAGCTTTCTTT

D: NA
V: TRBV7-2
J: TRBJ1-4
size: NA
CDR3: CASSLPAVGEKLFF
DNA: TGTGCCAGCAGCTTACCTGCGGTTGGCGAAAAACTGTTTTTT

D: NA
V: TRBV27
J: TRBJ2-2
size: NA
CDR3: CASRHKPSERVRYTGELFF
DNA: TGTGCCAGCAGGCACAAGCCCTCGGAGCGGGTTCGTTACACCGGGGAGCTGTTTTTT

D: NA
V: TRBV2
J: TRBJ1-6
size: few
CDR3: CASSDGHWGSLPFSYNSPLHF
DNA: TGTGCCAGCAGTGATGGCCACTGGGGCAGCCTTCCATTCTCCTATAATTCCCCCCTCCACTTT

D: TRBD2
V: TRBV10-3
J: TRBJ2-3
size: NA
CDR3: CAISESQTLAGGESDTQYF
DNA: TGTGCCATCAGTGAGTCCCAGACTTTAGCGGGAGGGGAATCAGATACGCAGTATTTT

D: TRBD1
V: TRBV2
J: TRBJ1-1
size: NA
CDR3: CASSEEGDRVNTEAFF
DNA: TGTGCCAGCAGTGAAGAGGGAGACAGGGTGAACACTGAAGCTTTCTTT

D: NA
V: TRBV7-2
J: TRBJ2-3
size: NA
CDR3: CASSLYGDSNFTDTQYF
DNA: TGTGCCAGCAGCTTGTATGGGGACTCCAACTTCACAGATACGCAGTATTTT

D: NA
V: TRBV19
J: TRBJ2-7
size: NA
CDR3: CASSGSGSSYEQYF
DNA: TGTGCCAGTAGCGGGTCGGGGAGCTCCTACGAGCAGTACTTC

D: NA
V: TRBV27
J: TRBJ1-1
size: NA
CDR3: CASSYHRRGGAFF
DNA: TGTGCCAGCAGTTACCACCGTCGGGGAGGGGCTTTCTTT

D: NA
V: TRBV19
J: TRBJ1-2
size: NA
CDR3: CASSILPPRGGYTF
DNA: TGTGCCAGTAGTATTCTCCCACCCCGAGGGGGCTACACCTTC

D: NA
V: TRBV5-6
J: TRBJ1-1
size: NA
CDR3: CASSGGEVDTEAFF
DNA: TGTGCCAGCAGTGGGGGGGAGGTGGACACTGAAGCTTTCTTT

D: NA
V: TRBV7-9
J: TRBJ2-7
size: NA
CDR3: CASRSNSLQYF
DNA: TGTGCCAGCAGATCCAACAGCCTGCAGTACTTC

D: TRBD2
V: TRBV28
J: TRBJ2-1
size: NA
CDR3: CASSLSAAGETRDEQFF
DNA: TGTGCCAGCAGTTTATCGGCAGCGGGAGAAACCCGTGATGAGCAGTTCTTC

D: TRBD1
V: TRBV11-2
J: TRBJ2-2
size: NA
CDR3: CASSPKEGQGEGGELFF
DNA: TGTGCCAGCAGCCCCAAGGAAGGACAGGGAGAAGGCGGGGAGCTGTTTTTT